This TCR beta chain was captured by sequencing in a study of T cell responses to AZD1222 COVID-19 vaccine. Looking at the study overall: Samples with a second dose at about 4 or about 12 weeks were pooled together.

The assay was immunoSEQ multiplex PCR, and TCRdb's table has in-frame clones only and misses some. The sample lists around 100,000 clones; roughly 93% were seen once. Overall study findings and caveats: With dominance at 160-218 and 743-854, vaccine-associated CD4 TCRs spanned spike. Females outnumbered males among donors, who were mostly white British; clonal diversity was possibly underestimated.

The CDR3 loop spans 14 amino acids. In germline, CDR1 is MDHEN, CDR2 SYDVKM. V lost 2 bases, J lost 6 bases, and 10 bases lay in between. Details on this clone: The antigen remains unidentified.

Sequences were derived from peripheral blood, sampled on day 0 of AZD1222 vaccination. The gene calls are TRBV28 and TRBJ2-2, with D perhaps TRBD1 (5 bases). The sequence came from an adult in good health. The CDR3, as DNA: TGTGCCAGCAGTTTAATACAGGTTCCCGGGGAGCTGTTTTTT. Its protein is CASSLIQVPGELFF.